This is a list of T cell receptor beta chains from one sample in a study of blood T cell repertoires in COVID-19. Measured with immunoSEQ multiplex PCR; TCRdb has only the in-frame clones, and not every one. Found here are 230,000 or so clones, 70% to 85% of them singletons; the top ten hold approximately 2%. Specimen: peripheral blood. The receptors were sampled from a man between 35 and 55 years old who had recovered from COVID-19. The conserved cysteine and the conserved F or W are not part of the CDR3 here. Fields, in order: V gene, J gene, CDR3 protein.

TRBV3-1/TRBV3-2	TRBJ1-2	ASSQAGTSSGYT
TRBV11-2	TRBJ2-2	ASSLFVLAGSGELF
TRBV7-2	TRBJ1-5	ASSFRPGGNQPQH
TRBV21-1	TRBJ1-1	ASSTLKKGDRGGQWEAF
TRBV25-1	TRBJ1-5	ASLFLNHRDNQPQH
TRBV19	TRBJ2-1	ASSISGLDAGANEQF
TRBV3-1/TRBV3-2	TRBJ1-2	ASSQRDRVGGYT
TRBV3-1/TRBV3-2	TRBJ1-6	ASSQGEARGSLH
TRBV6-5	TRBJ1-1	ASSYESLNTEAF
TRBV2	TRBJ1-1	ASSGERGTEAF
TRBV10-2	TRBJ1-1	ASSQATGNTEAF
TRBV27	TRBJ2-7	ASRGLVDEQY
TRBV3-1/TRBV3-2	TRBJ1-2	ASSQDGRGLYGYT
TRBV6-5	TRBJ1-2	ASSFSRGGGYT
TRBV9	TRBJ2-7	ASSVGEGLGQY
TRBV6-2/TRBV6-3	TRBJ2-1	ASSYPSSLF
TRBV27	TRBJ2-3	ASSLMTSGVPDTQY